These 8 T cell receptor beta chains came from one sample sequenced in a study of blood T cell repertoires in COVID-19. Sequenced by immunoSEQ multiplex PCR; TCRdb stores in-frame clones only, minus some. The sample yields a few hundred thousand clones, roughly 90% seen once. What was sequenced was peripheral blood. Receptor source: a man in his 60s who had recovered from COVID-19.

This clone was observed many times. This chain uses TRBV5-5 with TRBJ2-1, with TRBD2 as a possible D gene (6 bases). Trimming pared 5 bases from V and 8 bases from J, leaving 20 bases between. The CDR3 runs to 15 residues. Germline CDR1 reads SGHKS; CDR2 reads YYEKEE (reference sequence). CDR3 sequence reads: CASSPEIRGGHEQFF. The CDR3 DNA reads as TGTGCCAGCAGTCCCGAGATCCGGGGAGGACATGAGCAGTTCTTC.

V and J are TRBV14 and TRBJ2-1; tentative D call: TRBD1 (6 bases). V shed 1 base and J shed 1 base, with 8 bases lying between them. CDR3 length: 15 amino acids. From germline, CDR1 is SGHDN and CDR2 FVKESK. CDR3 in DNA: TGTGCCAGCAGCCAAGGGACAGCGTCCTACAATGAGCAGTTCTTC. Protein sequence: CASSQGTASYNEQFF.

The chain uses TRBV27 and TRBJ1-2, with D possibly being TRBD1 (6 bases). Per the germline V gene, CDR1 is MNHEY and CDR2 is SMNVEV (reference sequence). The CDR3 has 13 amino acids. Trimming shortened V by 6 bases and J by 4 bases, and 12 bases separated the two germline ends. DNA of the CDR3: TGTGCCAGCAGCCCGGGACAACTCTATGGCTACACCTTC. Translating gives CASSPGQLYGYTF.

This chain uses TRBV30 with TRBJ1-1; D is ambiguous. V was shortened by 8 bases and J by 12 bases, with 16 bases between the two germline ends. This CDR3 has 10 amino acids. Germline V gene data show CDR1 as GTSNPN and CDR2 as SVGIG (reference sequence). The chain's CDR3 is CAGLLRSTFF. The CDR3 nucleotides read TGTGCCGGTCTTCTTAGATCTACTTTCTTT. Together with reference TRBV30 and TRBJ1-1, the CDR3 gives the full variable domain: SQTIHQWPATLVQPVGSPLSLECTVEGTSNPNLYWYRQAAGRGLQLLFYSVGIGQISSEVPQNLSASRPQDRQFILSSKKLLLSDSGFYLCAGLLRSTFFGQGTRLTVV.

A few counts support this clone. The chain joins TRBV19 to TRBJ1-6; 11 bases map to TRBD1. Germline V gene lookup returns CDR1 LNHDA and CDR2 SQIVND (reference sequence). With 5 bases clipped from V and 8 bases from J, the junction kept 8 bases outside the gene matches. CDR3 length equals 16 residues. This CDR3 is CASSVRDRGNYSPLHF. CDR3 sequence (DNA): TGTGCCAGTAGTGTCCGGGACAGGGGGAATTATTCACCCCTCCACTTT.

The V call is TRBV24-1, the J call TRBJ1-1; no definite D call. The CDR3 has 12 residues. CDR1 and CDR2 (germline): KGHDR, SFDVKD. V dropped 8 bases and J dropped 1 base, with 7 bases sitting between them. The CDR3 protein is CATMSWNTEAFF. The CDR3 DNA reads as TGTGCCACCATGTCGTGGAACACTGAAGCTTTCTTT.

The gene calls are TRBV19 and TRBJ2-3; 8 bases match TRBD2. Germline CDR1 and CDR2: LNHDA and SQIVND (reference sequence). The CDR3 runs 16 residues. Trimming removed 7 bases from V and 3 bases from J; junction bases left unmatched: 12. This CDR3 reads CASTHLGSGATDTQYF. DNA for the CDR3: TGTGCCAGTACCCATTTGGGTAGCGGGGCAACAGATACGCAGTATTTT.

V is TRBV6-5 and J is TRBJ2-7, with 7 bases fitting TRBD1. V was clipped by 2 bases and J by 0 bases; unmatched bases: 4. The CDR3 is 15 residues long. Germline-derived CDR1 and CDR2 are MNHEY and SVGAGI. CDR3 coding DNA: TGTGCCAGCAGTTACGGACAGGTCTACTCCTACGAGCAGTACTTC. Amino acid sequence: CASSYGQVYSYEQYF.